This paragraph reports one TCR beta chain. What antigen it recognizes has not been identified. No much larger clone is present one base from it, and per-base qualities are unavailable. The method was the immunoSEQ multiplex PCR assay. In its TCRdb copy, this immuneACCESS table keeps in-frame sequences only and misses some clones. Where compared with another copy, unresolved V genes explain less than half of these, and the others have no known cause. The sample yields under 85,000 clones; 65% to 90% were counted once. Approximately 10% of the sample lies in the top ten. This sample was included in a study of control samples from healthy donors and cancer patients (dated by TCRdb to 2019 to 2021). CDR1 and CDR2 are drawn from the germline V gene: MGHRA, YSYEKL. Including cysteine and phenylalanine, the CDR3 has 16 amino acids. Only the CDR3 part of the read is kept: 48 bases, read in frame from the first base. A distance of 20 bases separates the germline ends of V and J, which lose 8 bases and 4 bases respectively.

Here the chain combines TRBV4-1 and TRBJ2-2; TRBD2 is possibly the D segment (6 matching bases). This TCR was sampled from a man aged 55 to 70 with head and neck cancer. The sequencing input was PBMCs. CDR3 region: CASRQSGGKGTGELFF. The nucleotide sequence is given as TGCGCCAGCCGTCAATCAGGAGGGAAAGGCACCGGGGAGCTGTTTTTT.